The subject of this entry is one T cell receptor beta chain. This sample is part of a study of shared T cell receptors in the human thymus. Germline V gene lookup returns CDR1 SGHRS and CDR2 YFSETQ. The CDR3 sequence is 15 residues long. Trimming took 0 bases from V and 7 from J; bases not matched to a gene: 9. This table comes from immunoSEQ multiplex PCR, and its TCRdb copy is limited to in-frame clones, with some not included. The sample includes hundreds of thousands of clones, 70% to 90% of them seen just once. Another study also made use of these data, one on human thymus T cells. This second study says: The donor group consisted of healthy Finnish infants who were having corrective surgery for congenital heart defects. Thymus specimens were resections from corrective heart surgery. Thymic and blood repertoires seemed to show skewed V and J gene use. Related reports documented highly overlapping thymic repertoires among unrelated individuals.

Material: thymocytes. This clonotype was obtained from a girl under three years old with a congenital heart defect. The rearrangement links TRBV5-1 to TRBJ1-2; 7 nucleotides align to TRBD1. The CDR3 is CASSLGKTGLGGYTF. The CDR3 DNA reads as TGCGCCAGCAGCTTGGGCAAGACAGGGCTAGGTGGCTACACCTTC.